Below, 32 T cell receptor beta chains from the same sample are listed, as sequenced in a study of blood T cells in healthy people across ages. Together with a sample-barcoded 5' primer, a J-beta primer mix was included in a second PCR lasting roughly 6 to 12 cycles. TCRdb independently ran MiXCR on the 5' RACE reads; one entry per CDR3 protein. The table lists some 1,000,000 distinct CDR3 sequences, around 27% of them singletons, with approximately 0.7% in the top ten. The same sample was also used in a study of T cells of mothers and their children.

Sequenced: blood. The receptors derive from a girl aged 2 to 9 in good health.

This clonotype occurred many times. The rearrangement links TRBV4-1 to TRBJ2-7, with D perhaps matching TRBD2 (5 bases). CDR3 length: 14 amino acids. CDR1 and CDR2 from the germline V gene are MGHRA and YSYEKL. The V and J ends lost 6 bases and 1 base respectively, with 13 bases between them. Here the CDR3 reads CASRRTDLSYEQYF. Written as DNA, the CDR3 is TGCGCCAGCAGGAGGACTGATCTTTCCTACGAGCAGTACTTC.

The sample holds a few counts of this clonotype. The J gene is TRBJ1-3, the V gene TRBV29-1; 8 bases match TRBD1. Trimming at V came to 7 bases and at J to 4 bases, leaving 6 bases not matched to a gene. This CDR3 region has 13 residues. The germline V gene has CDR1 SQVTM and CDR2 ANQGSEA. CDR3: CSALTGAGNTIYF. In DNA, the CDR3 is TGCAGCGCTTTGACAGGGGCAGGAAACACCATATATTTT.

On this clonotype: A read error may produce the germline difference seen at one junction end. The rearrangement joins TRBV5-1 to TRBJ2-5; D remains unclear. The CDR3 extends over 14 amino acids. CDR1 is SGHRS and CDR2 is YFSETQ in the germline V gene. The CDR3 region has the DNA TGCGCCAGCAGCCGTGAGGACCCCCTCTACGAGCAGTGCTTC. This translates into CASSREDPLYEQCF. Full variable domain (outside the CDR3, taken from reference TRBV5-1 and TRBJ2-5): KAGVTQTPRYLIKTRGQQVTLSCSPISGHRSVSWYQQTPGQGLQFLFEYFSETQRNKGNFPGRFSGRQFSNSRSEMNVSTLELGDSALYLCASSREDPLYEQCFGPGTRLLVL.

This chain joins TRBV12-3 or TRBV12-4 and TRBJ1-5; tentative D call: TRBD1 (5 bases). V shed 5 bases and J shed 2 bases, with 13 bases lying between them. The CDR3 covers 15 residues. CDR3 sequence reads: CASSDGADGNQPQHF. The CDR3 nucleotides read TGTGCCAGCAGTGACGGGGCGGACGGCAATCAGCCCCAGCATTTT.

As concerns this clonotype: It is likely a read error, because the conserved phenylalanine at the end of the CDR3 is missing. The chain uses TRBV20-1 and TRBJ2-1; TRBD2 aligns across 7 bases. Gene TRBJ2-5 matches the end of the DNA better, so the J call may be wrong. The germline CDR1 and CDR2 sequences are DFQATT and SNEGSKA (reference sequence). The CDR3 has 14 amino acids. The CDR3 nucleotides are TGCAGTGCCAGAGATCTTGCGGGGGTAGAGACCCAGTACCTC. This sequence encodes CSARDLAGVETQYL.

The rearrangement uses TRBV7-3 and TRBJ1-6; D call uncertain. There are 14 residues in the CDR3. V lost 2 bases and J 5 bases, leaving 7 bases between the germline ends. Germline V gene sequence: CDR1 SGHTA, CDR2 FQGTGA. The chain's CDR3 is CASSLAGNNSPLHF. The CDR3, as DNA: TGTGCCAGCAGCTTAGCGGGAAATAATTCACCCCTCCACTTT.

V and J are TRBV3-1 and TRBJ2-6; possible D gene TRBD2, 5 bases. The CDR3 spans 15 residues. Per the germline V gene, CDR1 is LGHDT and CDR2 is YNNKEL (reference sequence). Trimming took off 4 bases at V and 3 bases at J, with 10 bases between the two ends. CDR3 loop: CASSPSGVGANVLTF. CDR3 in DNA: TGTGCCAGCAGCCCCAGCGGCGTTGGGGCCAACGTCCTGACTTTC.

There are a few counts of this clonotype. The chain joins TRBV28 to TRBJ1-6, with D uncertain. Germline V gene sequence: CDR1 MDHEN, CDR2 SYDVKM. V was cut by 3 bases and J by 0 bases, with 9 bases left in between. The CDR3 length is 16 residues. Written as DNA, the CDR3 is TGTGCCAGCAGTTTGGTCAGAAGCTCCTATAATTCACCCCTCCACTTT. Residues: CASSLVRSSYNSPLHF. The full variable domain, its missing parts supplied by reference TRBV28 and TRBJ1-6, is DVKVTQSSRYLVKRTGEKVFLECVQDMDHENMFWYRQDPGLGLRLIYFSYDVKMKEKGDIPEGYSVSREKKERFSLILESASTNQTSMYLCASSLVRSSYNSPLHFGNGTRLTVT.

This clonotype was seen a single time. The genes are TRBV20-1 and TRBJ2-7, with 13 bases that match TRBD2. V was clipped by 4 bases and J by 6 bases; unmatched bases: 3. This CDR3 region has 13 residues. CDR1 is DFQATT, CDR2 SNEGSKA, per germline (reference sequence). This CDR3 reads CSAILAGGSEQYF. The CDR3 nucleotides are TGCAGTGCTATACTAGCGGGAGGGTCCGAGCAGTACTTC.

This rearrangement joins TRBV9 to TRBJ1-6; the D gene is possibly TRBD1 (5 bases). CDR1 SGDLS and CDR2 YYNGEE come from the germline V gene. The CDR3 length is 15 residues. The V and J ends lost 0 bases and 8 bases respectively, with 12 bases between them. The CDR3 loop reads CASSVEAGWDSPLHF. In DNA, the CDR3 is TGTGCCAGCAGCGTAGAGGCAGGGTGGGATTCACCCCTCCACTTT.

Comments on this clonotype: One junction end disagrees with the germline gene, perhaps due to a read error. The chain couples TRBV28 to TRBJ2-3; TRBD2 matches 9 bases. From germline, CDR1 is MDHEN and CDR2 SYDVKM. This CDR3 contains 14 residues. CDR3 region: CAGSSSGAGDTQYF. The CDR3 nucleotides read TGTGCCGGCAGTTCTAGCGGGGCCGGAGATACGCAGTATTTT.

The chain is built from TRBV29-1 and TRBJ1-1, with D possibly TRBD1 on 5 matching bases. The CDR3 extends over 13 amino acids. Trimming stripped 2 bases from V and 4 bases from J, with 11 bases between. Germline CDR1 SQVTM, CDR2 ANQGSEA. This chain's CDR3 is CSVERQLTTEAFF. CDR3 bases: TGCAGCGTTGAAAGACAGCTCACCACTGAAGCTTTCTTT.

The CDR3 is CASSEDPTGTDTQYF. The CDR3 region has the DNA TGTGCCAGCAGTGAAGACCCGACAGGTACAGATACGCAGTATTTT. This chain connects TRBV6-1 to TRBJ2-3; maybe TRBD1 (6 bases). The CDR3 consists of 15 residues. The V end lost 1 base, the J end lost 3 bases, and 11 bases lay between the germline ends. The germline gives CDR1 MNHNS, CDR2 SASEGT.

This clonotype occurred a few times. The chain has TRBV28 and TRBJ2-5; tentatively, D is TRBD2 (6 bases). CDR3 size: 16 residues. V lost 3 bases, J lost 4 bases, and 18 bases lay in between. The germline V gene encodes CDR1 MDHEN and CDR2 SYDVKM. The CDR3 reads CASSLQGLEGGETQYF. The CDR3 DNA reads TGTGCCAGCAGTTTGCAAGGGCTTGAGGGAGGAGAGACCCAGTACTTC.

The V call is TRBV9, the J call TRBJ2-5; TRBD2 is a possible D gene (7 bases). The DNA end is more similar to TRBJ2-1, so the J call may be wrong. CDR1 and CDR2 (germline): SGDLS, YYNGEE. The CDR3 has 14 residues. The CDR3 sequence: CASKGRGPYNEQFF. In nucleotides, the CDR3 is TGTGCCAGCAAGGGGCGGGGGCCGTACAATGAGCAGTTCTTC.

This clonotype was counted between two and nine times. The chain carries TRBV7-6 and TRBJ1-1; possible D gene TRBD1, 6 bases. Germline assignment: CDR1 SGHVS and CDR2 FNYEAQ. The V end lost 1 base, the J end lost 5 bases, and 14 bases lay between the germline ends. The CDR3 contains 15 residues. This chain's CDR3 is CASSLEGQGGTEAFF. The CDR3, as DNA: TGTGCCAGCAGCTTAGAGGGGCAAGGGGGTACTGAAGCTTTCTTT.

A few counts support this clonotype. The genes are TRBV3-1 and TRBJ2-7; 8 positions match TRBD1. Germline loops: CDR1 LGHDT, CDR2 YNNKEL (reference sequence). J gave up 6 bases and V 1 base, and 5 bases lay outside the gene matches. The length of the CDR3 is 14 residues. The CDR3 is CASSQGAGGREQYF. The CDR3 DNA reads TGTGCCAGCAGCCAAGGGGCAGGGGGCCGCGAGCAGTACTTC.

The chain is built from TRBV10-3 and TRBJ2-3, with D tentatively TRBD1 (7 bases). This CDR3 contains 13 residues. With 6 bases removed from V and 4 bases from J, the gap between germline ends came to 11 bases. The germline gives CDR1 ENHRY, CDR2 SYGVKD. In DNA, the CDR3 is TGTGCCATCAGCCCAGGGGGGCCAGATACGCAGTATTTT. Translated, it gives CAISPGGPDTQYF.

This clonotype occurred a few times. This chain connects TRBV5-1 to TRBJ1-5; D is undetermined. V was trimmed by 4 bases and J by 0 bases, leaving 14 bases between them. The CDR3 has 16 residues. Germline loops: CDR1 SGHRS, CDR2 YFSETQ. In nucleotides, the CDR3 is TGCGCCAGCAGCCTTGGACTGGGGAGTAGCAATCAGCCCCAGCATTTT. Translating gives CASSLGLGSSNQPQHF.

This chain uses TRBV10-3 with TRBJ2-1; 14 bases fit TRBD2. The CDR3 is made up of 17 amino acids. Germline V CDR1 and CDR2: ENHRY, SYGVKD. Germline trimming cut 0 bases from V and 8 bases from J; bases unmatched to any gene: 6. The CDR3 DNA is TGTGCCATCAGTGAGTCGATGCCGGGACTAGCGGGAGATGAGCAGTTCTTC. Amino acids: CAISESMPGLAGDEQFF.

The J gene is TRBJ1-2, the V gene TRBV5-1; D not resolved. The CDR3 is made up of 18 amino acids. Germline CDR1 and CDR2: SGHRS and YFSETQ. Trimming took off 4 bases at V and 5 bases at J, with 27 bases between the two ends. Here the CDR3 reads CASSPSFDKSQITYGYTF. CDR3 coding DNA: TGCGCCAGCAGCCCGTCTTTCGACAAATCCCAGATTACGTATGGCTACACCTTC.

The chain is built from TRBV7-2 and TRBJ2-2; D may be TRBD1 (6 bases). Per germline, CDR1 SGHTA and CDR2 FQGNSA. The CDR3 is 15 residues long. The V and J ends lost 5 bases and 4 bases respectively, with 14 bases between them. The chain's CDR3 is CASSPRGPSTGELFF. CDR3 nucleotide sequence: TGTGCCAGCAGCCCCAGGGGTCCGAGCACCGGGGAGCTGTTTTTT.

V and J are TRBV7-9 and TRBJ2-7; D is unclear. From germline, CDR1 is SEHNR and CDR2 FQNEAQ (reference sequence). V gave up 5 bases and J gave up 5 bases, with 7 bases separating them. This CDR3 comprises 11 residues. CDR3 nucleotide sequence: TGTGCCAGCAGCCCTCGTAACGAGCAGTACTTC. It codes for CASSPRNEQYF.

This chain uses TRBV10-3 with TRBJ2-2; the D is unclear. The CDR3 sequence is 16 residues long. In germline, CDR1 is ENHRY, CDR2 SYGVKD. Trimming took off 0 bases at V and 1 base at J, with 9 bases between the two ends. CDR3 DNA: TGTGCCATCAGTGAGTCCCAGGTTAGGAACACCGGGGAGCTGTTTTTT. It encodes CAISESQVRNTGELFF.

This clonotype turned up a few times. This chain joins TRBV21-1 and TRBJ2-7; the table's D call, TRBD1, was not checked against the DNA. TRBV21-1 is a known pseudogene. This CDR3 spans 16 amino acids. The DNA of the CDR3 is TGTGCCAGCAGCCGCGGACAGGGGGAGAGCTCCTACGAGCAGTACTTC. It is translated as CASSRGQGESSYEQYF.

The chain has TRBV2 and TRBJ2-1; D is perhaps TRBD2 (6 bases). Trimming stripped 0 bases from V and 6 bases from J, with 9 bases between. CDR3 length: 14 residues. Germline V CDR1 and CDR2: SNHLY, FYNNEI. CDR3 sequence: CASSEAFGGNEQFF. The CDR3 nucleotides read TGTGCCAGCAGTGAAGCTTTCGGGGGCAATGAGCAGTTCTTC.

DNA of the CDR3: TGCGCCAGCAGCCAAGATCGTGACAGGGGGTGGAATTCACCCCTCCACTTT. This gives the protein CASSQDRDRGWNSPLHF. The rearrangement joins TRBV4-3 to TRBJ1-6; 9 nucleotides agree with TRBD1. The CDR3 runs to 17 residues. The V gene's germline CDR1 is LGHNA and CDR2 YSLEER. Trimming removed 0 bases from V and 7 bases from J; junction bases left unmatched: 7.

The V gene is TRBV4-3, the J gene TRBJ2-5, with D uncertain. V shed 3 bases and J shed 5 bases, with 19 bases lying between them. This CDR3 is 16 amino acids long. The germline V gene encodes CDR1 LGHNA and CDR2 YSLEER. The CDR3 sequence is CASSQSPGLYAETQYF. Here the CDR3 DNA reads TGCGCCAGCAGCCAGTCTCCGGGCCTATATGCGGAGACCCAGTACTTC.

The CDR3 sequence is CASTDNSGTSGSPYNEQFF. CDR3 DNA: TGTGCCAGCACTGATAATTCCGGGACTAGCGGGAGCCCCTACAATGAGCAGTTCTTC. V usage is TRBV6-1 and J usage is TRBJ2-1; the match to TRBD2 covers 14 bases. V trimming: 7 bases; J trimming: 2 bases; junction bases outside the gene matches: 13. The CDR3 is 19 amino acids. The germline CDR1 and CDR2 sequences are MNHNS and SASEGT.

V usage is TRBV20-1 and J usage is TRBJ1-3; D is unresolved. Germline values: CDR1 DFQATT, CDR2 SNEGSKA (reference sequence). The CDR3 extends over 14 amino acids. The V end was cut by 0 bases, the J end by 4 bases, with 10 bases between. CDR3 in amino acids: CSARDSKGGNTIYF. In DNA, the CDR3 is TGCAGTGCTAGAGATAGCAAGGGAGGAAACACCATATATTTT.

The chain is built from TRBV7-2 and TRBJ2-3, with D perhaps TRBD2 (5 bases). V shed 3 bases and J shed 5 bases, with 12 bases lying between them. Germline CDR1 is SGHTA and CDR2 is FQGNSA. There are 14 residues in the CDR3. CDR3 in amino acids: CASSFELDLDTQYF. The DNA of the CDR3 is TGTGCCAGCAGCTTTGAACTAGATCTAGATACGCAGTATTTT.

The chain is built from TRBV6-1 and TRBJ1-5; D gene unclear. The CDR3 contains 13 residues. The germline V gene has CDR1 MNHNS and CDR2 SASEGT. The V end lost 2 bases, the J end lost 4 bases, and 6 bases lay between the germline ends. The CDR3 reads CASSEQLNQPQHF. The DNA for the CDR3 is TGTGCCAGCAGTGAACAGCTTAATCAGCCCCAGCATTTT.